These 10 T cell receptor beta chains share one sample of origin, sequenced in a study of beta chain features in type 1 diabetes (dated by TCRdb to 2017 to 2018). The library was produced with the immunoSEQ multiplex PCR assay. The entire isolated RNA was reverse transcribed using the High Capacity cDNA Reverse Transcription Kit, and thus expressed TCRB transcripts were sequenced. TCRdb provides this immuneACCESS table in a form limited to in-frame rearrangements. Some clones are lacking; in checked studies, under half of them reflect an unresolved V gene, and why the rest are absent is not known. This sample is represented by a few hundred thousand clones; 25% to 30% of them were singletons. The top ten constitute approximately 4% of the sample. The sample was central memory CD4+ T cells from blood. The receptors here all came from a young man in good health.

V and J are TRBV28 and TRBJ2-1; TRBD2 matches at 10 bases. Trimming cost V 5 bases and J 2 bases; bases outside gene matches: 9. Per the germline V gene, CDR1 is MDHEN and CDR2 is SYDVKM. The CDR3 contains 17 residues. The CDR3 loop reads CASSDTSGASAYNEQFF. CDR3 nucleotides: TGTGCCAGCAGTGATACTAGCGGGGCCTCTGCCTACAATGAGCAGTTCTTC.

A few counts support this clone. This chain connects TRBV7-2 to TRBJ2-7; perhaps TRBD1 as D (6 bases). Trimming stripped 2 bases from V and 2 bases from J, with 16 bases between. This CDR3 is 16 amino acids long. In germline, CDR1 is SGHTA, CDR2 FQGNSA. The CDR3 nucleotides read TGTGCCAGCAGCTTAATGGACAGCCCCCCTACCTACGAGCAGTACTTC. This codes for CASSLMDSPPTYEQYF.

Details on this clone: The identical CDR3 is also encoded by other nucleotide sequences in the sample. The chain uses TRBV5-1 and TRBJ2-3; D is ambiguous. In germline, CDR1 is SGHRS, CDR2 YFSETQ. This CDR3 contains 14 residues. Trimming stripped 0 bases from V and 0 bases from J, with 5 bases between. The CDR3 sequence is CASSLEVSTDTQYF. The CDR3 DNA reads TGCGCCAGCAGCTTGGAAGTGAGCACAGATACGCAGTATTTT.

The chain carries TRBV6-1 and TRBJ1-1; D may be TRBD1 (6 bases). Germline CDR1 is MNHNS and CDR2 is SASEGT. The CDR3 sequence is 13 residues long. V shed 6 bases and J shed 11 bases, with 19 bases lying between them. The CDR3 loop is CASSRTGSLEAFF. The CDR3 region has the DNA TGTGCCAGCAGCCGTACAGGGTCCTTGGAGGCTTTCTTT.

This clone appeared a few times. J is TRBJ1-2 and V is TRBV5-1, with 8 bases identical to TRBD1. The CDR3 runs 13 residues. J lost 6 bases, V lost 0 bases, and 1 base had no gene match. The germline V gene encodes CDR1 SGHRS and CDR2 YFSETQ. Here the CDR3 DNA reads TGCGCCAGCAGCTTGGGGACAGGGAATGGCTACACCTTC. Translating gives CASSLGTGNGYTF.

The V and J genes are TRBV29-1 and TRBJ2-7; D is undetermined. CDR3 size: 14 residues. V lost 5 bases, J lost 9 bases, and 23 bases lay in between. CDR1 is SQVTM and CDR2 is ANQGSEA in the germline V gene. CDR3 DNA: TGCAGCGTTCGAATGAGGCCACCTGAAGTGTTGCAGTACTTC. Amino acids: CSVRMRPPEVLQYF.

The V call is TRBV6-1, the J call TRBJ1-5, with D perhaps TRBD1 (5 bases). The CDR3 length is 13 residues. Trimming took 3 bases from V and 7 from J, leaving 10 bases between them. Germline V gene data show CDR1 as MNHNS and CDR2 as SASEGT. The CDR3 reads CASSERGLQPQHF. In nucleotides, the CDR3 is TGTGCCAGCAGTGAGCGGGGGTTGCAGCCCCAGCATTTT.

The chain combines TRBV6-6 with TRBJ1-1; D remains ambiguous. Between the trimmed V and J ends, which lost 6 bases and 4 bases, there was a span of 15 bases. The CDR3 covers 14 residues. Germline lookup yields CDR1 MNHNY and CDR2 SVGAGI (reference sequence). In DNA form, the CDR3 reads TGTGCCAGCAGCCCGATAAATACGATCACTGAAGCTTTCTTT. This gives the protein CASSPINTITEAFF.

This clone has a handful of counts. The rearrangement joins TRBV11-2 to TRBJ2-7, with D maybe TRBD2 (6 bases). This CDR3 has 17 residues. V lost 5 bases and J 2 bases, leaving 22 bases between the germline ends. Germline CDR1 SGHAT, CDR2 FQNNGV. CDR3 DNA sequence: TGTGCCAGCAGCCCCCGGACGGGAGCGCTCGGAACCTACGAGCAGTACTTC. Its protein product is CASSPRTGALGTYEQYF.

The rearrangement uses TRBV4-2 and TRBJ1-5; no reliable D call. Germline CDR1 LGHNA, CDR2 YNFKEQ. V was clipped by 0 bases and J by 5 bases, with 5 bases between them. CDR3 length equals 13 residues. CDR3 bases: TGTGCCAGCAGCCAAGATGGGGATCAGCCCCAGCATTTT. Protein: CASSQDGDQPQHF.